This TCR beta chain was found in a study of shared T cell receptors in the human thymus. Generated by immunoSEQ multiplex PCR, the TCRdb table keeps only in-frame clones and is missing some. There are hundreds of thousands of clones in the sample; approximately 90% occur only once, and around 0.0099% lies in the top ten. Germline loops: CDR1 SGHDT, CDR2 YYEEEE. The CDR3 spans 15 residues. The J segment lost 9 bases and the V segment lost 2 bases, leaving 8 bases of the junction unmatched. In addition, the sample was reused for a study of human thymus T cells. That work contributes: Serving as donors were healthy Finnish infants, each of whom was having open corrective surgery for congenital heart defects. During corrective heart surgery, resections were taken, and the thymus tissue came from them. Apparent skewing of V and J gene usage characterized both thymic and blood repertoires. The related literature has documented a marked overlap of thymic repertoires among unrelated individuals.

This clonotype was obtained from a boy younger than two with a congenital heart defect. The chain combines TRBV5-6 with TRBJ2-2; 9 bases fit TRBD2. Material for sequencing was thymocytes. CDR3 loop: CASSFRSGRKRELFF. CDR3 DNA sequence: TGTGCCAGCAGCTTTAGGAGCGGGAGGAAGCGGGAGCTGTTTTTT.